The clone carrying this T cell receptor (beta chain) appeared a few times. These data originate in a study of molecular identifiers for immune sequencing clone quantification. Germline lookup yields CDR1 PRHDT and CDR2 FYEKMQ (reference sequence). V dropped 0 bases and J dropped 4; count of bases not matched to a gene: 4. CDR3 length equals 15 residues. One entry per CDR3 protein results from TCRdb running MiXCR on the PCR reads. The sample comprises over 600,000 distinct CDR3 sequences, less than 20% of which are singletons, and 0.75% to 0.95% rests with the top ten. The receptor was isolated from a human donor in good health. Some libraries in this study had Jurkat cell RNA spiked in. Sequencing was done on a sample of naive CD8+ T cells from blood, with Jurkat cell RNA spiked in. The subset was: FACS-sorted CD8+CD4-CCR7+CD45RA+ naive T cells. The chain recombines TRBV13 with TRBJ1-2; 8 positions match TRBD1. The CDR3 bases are TGTGCCAGCAGCTTAGGACGGACAGGGACCTATGGCTACACCTTC. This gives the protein CASSLGRTGTYGYTF.